These 28 T cell receptor beta chains share one sample of origin, sequenced in a study of blood T cell repertoires in COVID-19. Sequenced by immunoSEQ multiplex PCR; TCRdb stores in-frame clones only, minus some. The data contain about 270,000 clones, 80% to 85% of them seen just once; the ten biggest clones take up roughly 2.9%. The sample was peripheral blood. The receptors come from a woman in her sixties with active or convalescent COVID-19.

The chain combines TRBV5-4 with TRBJ2-1; TRBD1 matches 7 bases. The CDR3 runs 13 residues. Germline assignment: CDR1 SGHNT and CDR2 YYREEE (reference sequence). V shed 2 bases and J 7 bases; nucleotides not matched to a gene: 3. The CDR3 reads CASSLQGSNEQFF. The CDR3 region has the DNA TGTGCCAGCAGCTTACAGGGGTCGAATGAGCAGTTCTTC.

The chain has TRBV5-4 and TRBJ2-4, with 9 bases that match TRBD2. V dropped 1 base and J dropped 7; count of bases not matched to a gene: 15. CDR3 length: 18 amino acids. Germline loops: CDR1 SGHNT, CDR2 YYREEE (reference sequence). CDR3 bases: TGTGCCAGCAGCTTGCCTAGCGGGGACGCGCGTTTCAGGAACATTCAGTACTTC. It translates to CASSLPSGDARFRNIQYF.

As regards this clone: Its ends do not fully match the called genes, so a read error is possible. The rearrangement links TRBV19 to TRBJ2-7; TRBD1 matches 7 bases. The germline V gene encodes CDR1 LNHDA and CDR2 SQIVND (reference sequence). CDR3 length equals 16 residues. The CDR3 sequence: CASSLDRQGASYEQYF. The CDR3 nucleotides are TGTGCCAGTAGTCTAGACCGACAGGGAGCCTCCTACGAGCAGTACTTC.

The V and J genes are TRBV29-1 and TRBJ1-1; 7 nucleotides match TRBD1. The V gene end was trimmed by 5 bases and the J gene end by 1 base; junction bases not matched to a gene: 4. The germline V gene encodes CDR1 SQVTM and CDR2 ANQGSEA. CDR3 length: 13 residues. The CDR3 DNA follows: TGCAGCGTTCTCCGGGACAGGAACACTGAAGCTTTCTTT. Protein: CSVLRDRNTEAFF.

This clone was counted a few times. This chain connects TRBV7-2 to TRBJ1-2; TRBD1 is a possible D gene (5 bases). The germline V gene encodes CDR1 SGHTA and CDR2 FQGNSA. The ends were cut back, 1 base at V and 0 bases at J, with 15 bases in the middle. The CDR3 loop spans 17 amino acids. The CDR3 DNA sequence: TGTGCCAGCAGCTTAGATATGGAGGGGTATTCTAACTATGGCTACACCTTC. It codes for CASSLDMEGYSNYGYTF.

The chain recombines TRBV3-1 (or the pseudogene TRBV3-2) with TRBJ2-2; a weak D match, TRBD1 (6 bases). The CDR3 is 15 amino acids. V gave up 0 bases and J gave up 4 bases, with 9 bases separating them. The germline V gene encodes CDR1 LGHDT and CDR2 YNNKEL (reference sequence). The CDR3 nucleotides read TGTGCCAGCAGCCAAGATATACAGGGCACCGGGGAGCTGTTTTTT. It encodes CASSQDIQGTGELFF.

The J gene is TRBJ2-2, the V gene TRBV7-6, with 7 positions matching TRBD2. Trimming at V came to 2 bases and at J to 6 bases, leaving 6 bases not matched to a gene. CDR3 length: 15 amino acids. Germline CDR1 reads SGHVS; CDR2 reads FNYEAQ. The CDR3 DNA follows: TGTGCCAGCAGCTTAATTCAGGGAGGGTCCGGGGAGCTGTTTTTT. It yields the protein CASSLIQGGSGELFF.

This rearrangement joins TRBV30 to TRBJ1-6; 7 positions match TRBD1. This CDR3 comprises 14 residues. Germline trimming cut 2 bases from V and 5 bases from J; bases unmatched to any gene: 3. Germline CDR1 is GTSNPN and CDR2 is SVGIG (reference sequence). CDR3 nucleotide sequence: TGTGCCTGGAGTCCCGGGACAGATAATTCACCCCTCCACTTT. It specifies CAWSPGTDNSPLHF.

This chain joins TRBV5-1 and TRBJ2-5; a weak D match, TRBD2 (6 bases). Trimming took 0 bases from V and 5 from J, leaving 14 bases between them. Germline loops: CDR1 SGHRS, CDR2 YFSETQ. CDR3 length: 15 residues. The CDR3: CASSLAASEGETQYF. CDR3 coding DNA: TGCGCCAGCAGCTTGGCGGCTAGCGAGGGGGAGACCCAGTACTTC. The full variable domain, completed using reference TRBV5-1 and TRBJ2-5, is KAGVTQTPRYLIKTRGQQVTLSCSPISGHRSVSWYQQTPGQGLQFLFEYFSETQRNKGNFPGRFSGRQFSNSRSEMNVSTLELGDSALYLCASSLAASEGETQYFGPGTRLLVL.

This chain uses TRBV3-1 (or the pseudogene TRBV3-2) with TRBJ1-3; 7 positions agree with TRBD1. CDR1 is LGHDT, CDR2 YNNKEL, per germline (reference sequence). V was clipped by 3 bases and J by 0 bases; unmatched bases: 2. This CDR3 contains 15 residues. The CDR3 region is CASSQGQYSGNTIYF. The CDR3 region has the DNA TGTGCCAGCAGCCAGGGACAGTACTCTGGAAACACCATATATTTT.

The chain is built from TRBV9 and TRBJ2-1; TRBD2 aligns across 8 bases. CDR1 is SGDLS, CDR2 YYNGEE, per germline. V was clipped by 0 bases and J by 5 bases; unmatched bases: 4. CDR3 length: 15 residues. The CDR3 bases are TGTGCCAGCAGCGTAGGACGGGGGGGCCACAATGAGCAGTTCTTC. It is translated as CASSVGRGGHNEQFF.

The J gene is TRBJ2-7, the V gene TRBV7-8; D is unclear. Germline CDR1 SGHVS, CDR2 FQNEAQ. This CDR3 has 13 residues. Trimming took 1 base from V and 1 from J, leaving 5 bases between them. CDR3 DNA: TGTGCCAGCAGCTTAGACAGATCCTACGAGCAGTACTTC. It encodes CASSLDRSYEQYF.

The chain joins TRBV19 to TRBJ2-7; no clear D gene. V shed 1 base and J shed 2 bases, with 12 bases lying between them. Germline V CDR1 and CDR2: LNHDA, SQIVND (reference sequence). This CDR3 region has 15 residues. This chain's CDR3 is CASSIGAGFAYEQYF. The CDR3 DNA is TGTGCCAGTAGTATAGGGGCAGGCTTTGCCTACGAGCAGTACTTC.

The rearrangement joins TRBV11-2 to TRBJ1-2, with D tentatively TRBD1 (5 bases). Between the trimmed V and J ends, which lost 5 bases and 1 base, there was a span of 17 bases. The CDR3 sequence is 16 residues long. The germline V gene encodes CDR1 SGHAT and CDR2 FQNNGV. DNA of the CDR3: TGTGCCAGCAGCCCCGACTCGGGCAGGGTTAACTATGGCTACACCTTC. This translates into CASSPDSGRVNYGYTF.

V and J are TRBV5-4 and TRBJ2-3, with TRBD1 matching over 9 bases. Germline lookup yields CDR1 SGHNT and CDR2 YYREEE (reference sequence). This CDR3 is 16 amino acids long. The trim removed 3 bases at V and 3 bases at J, leaving 8 bases unmatched. The CDR3 loop is CASSSPRDRVTDTQYF. CDR3 nucleotides: TGTGCCAGCAGCTCCCCCCGGGACAGGGTTACAGATACGCAGTATTTT.

The rearrangement joins TRBV30 to TRBJ1-2, with TRBD1 as a possible D gene (6 bases). Germline CDR1 GTSNPN, CDR2 SVGIG (reference sequence). V was trimmed by 2 bases and J by 4 bases, leaving 14 bases between them. The CDR3 runs 14 residues. The chain's CDR3 is CAWSTGGQIYGYTF. As DNA, the CDR3 is TGTGCCTGGAGTACAGGAGGACAGATCTATGGCTACACCTTC.

Here the CDR3 reads CASSRRDIGRRDEQFF. In DNA form, the CDR3 reads TGTGCCAGCAGCCGACGGGACATAGGGCGAAGGGATGAGCAGTTCTTC. This chain connects TRBV5-6 to TRBJ2-1, with D possibly TRBD1 on 6 matching bases. The CDR3 totals 16 residues. Germline V gives CDR1 SGHDT, CDR2 YYEEEE. The V end was cut by 4 bases, the J end by 8 bases, with 22 bases between.

A single count supports this clone. The V and J genes are TRBV10-2 and TRBJ2-1, with a tentative D call TRBD1 (5 bases). The germline V gene has CDR1 WSHSY and CDR2 SAAADI. The CDR3 covers 15 residues. V was clipped by 4 bases and J by 9 bases, with 19 bases between them. Here the CDR3 reads CASSGGVLTQFEQFF. The DNA for the CDR3 is TGCGCCAGCAGTGGGGGCGTGTTGACCCAATTTGAGCAGTTCTTC.

The rearrangement joins TRBV18 to TRBJ2-6; tentative D call: TRBD1 (6 bases). The CDR3 runs to 16 residues. Germline values: CDR1 KGHSH, CDR2 LQKENI. V was pared by 1 base and J by 4 bases, with 11 bases between. This chain's CDR3 is CASSPLQGSGANVLTF. In DNA form, the CDR3 reads TGTGCCAGCTCACCACTTCAGGGGTCCGGGGCCAACGTCCTGACTTTC.

This clone has ten or more counts. This chain links TRBV10-3 with TRBJ2-1; 8 bases align to TRBD1. CDR1 is ENHRY, CDR2 SYGVKD, per germline. The CDR3 runs to 14 residues. J lost 8 bases, V lost 3 bases, and 6 bases had no gene match. The DNA of the CDR3 is TGTGCCATCAGTGACGACAGGGGCGTATATGAGCAGTTCTTC. As protein: CAISDDRGVYEQFF.

The rearrangement uses TRBV11-2 and TRBJ2-1; D not resolved. The CDR3 has 16 amino acids. Germline CDR1 is SGHAT and CDR2 is FQNNGV. Trimming shortened V by 2 bases and J by 0 bases, and 11 bases separated the two germline ends. The CDR3 loop reads CASSLSLSSSYNEQFF. The CDR3 nucleotides read TGTGCCAGCAGCTTATCCCTCTCCAGCTCCTACAATGAGCAGTTCTTC.

J is TRBJ2-7 and V is TRBV30; TRBD2 might be the D (6 bases). The CDR3 runs 17 residues. Germline V gene lookup returns CDR1 GTSNPN and CDR2 SVGIG (reference sequence). Trimming took off 0 bases at V and 7 bases at J, with 25 bases between the two ends. DNA for the CDR3: TGTGCCTGGAGTGTACTTTTAGCGGCAGGGAGGAAAAAAGAGCAGTACTTC. Its translation: CAWSVLLAAGRKKEQYF. Supplemented by reference TRBV30 and TRBJ2-7, the full variable domain reads SQTIHQWPATLVQPVGSPLSLECTVEGTSNPNLYWYRQAAGRGLQLLFYSVGIGQISSEVPQNLSASRPQDRQFILSSKKLLLSDSGFYLCAWSVLLAAGRKKEQYFGPGTRLTVT.

This clone has only one observation. V gene TRBV13 combines with J gene TRBJ2-3, with TRBD2 matching over 10 bases. The CDR3 has 16 amino acids. CDR1 is PRHDT and CDR2 is FYEKMQ in the germline V gene (reference sequence). The ends lost 2 bases at V and 1 base at J; junction bases unmatched: 3. In nucleotides, the CDR3 is TGTGCCAGCAGCTTATCCGGGACTAGCGGCACAGATACGCAGTATTTT. Protein: CASSLSGTSGTDTQYF.

The rearrangement joins TRBV19 to TRBJ2-5, with 10 bases that match TRBD2. Germline lookup yields CDR1 LNHDA and CDR2 SQIVND (reference sequence). The CDR3 is 15 residues long. V was pared by 3 bases and J by 2 bases, with 3 bases of the junction left unmatched. CDR3 in DNA: TGTGCCAGTAGTATCCAGCGGGGGGGTCAAGAGACCCAGTACTTC. This encodes CASSIQRGGQETQYF.

This sequence joins TRBV6-4 and TRBJ2-1; no clear D. In germline, CDR1 is MRHNA, CDR2 SNTAGT. V gave up 4 bases and J gave up 5 bases, with 9 bases separating them. The CDR3 is made up of 13 amino acids. The CDR3 bases are TGTGCCAGCAGTGCTCTACCCCACAATGAGCAGTTCTTC. Amino acid sequence: CASSALPHNEQFF.

The sample holds many counts of this clone. The chain joins TRBV12-3 or TRBV12-4 to TRBJ2-1; the D is unclear. The V gene lost 6 bases and the J gene lost 7 bases, with 10 bases spanning the gap. This CDR3 is 12 amino acids long. The DNA of the CDR3 is TGTGCCAGCAGCCCTGAGAGGAATGAGCAGTTCTTC. Translated: CASSPERNEQFF.

The gene calls are TRBV6-5 and TRBJ2-2; D is perhaps TRBD1 (6 bases). Trimming left V 2 bases short and J 3 bases short, with 10 bases between. The CDR3 spans 15 residues. In germline, CDR1 is MNHEY, CDR2 SVGAGI. The CDR3 DNA reads as TGTGCCAGCAGTTACGACCAGGGGCACACCGGGGAGCTGTTTTTT. Translated, it gives CASSYDQGHTGELFF.

The rearrangement uses TRBV19 and TRBJ2-5; D remains ambiguous. The CDR3 has 15 amino acids. CDR1 and CDR2 (germline): LNHDA, SQIVND (reference sequence). The V and J ends lost 5 bases and 5 bases respectively, with 18 bases between them. CDR3 sequence reads: CASSPRLSWVETQYF. The DNA of the CDR3 is TGTGCCAGTAGTCCCAGGTTGTCGTGGGTGGAGACCCAGTACTTC.